This T cell receptor beta chain was documented in a study of T cells in Graves' hyperthyroidism and ophthalmopathy. Findings and limits, study-wide: Researchers found most expanded thyroid clonotypes above 0.001 in blood as well.

Notes on this clonotype: Its antigen is currently unknown.

Uncontrolled infection, other autoimmune disease, pregnancy or lactation led to exclusion. Orbital computed tomography, thyroid ultrasound, serum thyroxine and TRAb, and clinical symptoms together informed the diagnoses. The CDR3 covers 14 residues. V gave up 3 bases and J gave up 7 bases, with 12 bases separating them. Germline V gene lookup returns CDR1 SEHNR and CDR2 FQNEAQ (reference sequence). What was amplified from RNA transcripts were TCR beta CDR3 regions. First-round RT-PCR with HTBI primers amplified the TCR CDR3 region. TCRdb ran MiXCR on the multiplex PCR reads and lists one entry per CDR3 protein. The sample shows approximately 200,000 distinct CDR3 sequences, around 20% of them seen only once.

The chain carries TRBV7-9 and TRBJ2-2; D is unclear. The sequencing sample was made of blood. The TCR sequence derives from a man in his forties with Graves' hyperthyroidism. The DNA for the CDR3 is TGTGCCAGCAGCTTTAGCCCGGTGTTCGGGGAGCTGTTTTTT. This codes for CASSFSPVFGELFF.